Detailed here is one T cell receptor (beta chain). Antigen unknown. CDR1 is SQVTM and CDR2 is ANQGSEA in the germline V gene. The CDR3 has 13 amino acids. The sample comes from a study of CXCR3-negative and CXCR3-positive naive CD8 T cells. It was by 5' RACE with UMI labels that the TRB cDNA libraries were prepared. With the 5' RACE reads reprocessed, TCRdb shows one record per CDR3 protein and no DNA. The sample has under 150,000 distinct CDR3 sequences. Study findings and constraints: Within a donor, both naive subsets shared TRBV-TRBJ usage, unlike memory cells. Memory CD8+ cells had much lower diversity, and both naive subsets had comparably high diversity. Greater hydrophobicity was found in TRB CDR3s of CXCR3-positive naive cells than of CXCR3-negative naive cells.

This sequence originates from a human donor in good health. Some clones in this sample may be carry-over from other donors' samples. Sequenced input: naive CXCR3+ CD8+ T cells from blood. Subset here: CD45RO-CCR7+CD27+CD95- naive CD8+ T cells expressing CXCR3 (TNR3+). The rearrangement joins TRBV29-1 to TRBJ2-1; TCRdb indicates TRBD1, and absent DNA this call remains unverified. The CDR3 here is CSVPTGGLHEQFF.